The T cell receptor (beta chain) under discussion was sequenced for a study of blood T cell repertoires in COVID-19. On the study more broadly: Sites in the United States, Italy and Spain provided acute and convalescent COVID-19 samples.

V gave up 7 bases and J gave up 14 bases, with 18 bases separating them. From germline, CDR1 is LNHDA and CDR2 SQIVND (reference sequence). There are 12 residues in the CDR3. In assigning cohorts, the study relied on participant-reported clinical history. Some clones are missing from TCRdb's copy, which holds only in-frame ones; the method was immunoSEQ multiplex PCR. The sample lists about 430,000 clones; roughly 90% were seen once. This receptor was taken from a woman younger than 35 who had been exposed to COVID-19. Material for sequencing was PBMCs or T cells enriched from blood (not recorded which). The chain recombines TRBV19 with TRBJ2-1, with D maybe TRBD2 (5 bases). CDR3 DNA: TGTGCCAGTAAGTGGAGCGGCCAACGCGAGTTCTTC. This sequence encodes CASKWSGQREFF.